This TCR beta chain was observed in a study of beta chain features in type 1 diabetes. Broader study findings: All four CD4+ subsets of Type 1 diabetes patients contained TCRB CDR3s that were moderately but significantly shorter. Whatever favoring of shorter templates PCR might show would apply equally to patients and controls. VDJ junctions sequenced from type 1 diabetes patients showed fewer insertions and more deletions.

The entirety of the isolated RNA underwent reverse transcription, so expressed TCRB transcripts were sequenced. An average of around 930,000 reads was obtained from stem cell-like memory T cell samples. The repertoire was sequenced with immunoSEQ multiplex PCR; TCRdb's copy has only in-frame clones and lacks some. The sample yields fewer than 16,000 clones, roughly three quarters seen once. CDR3 size: 15 residues. CDR1 and CDR2 (germline): SGHAT, FQNNGV. The V end was cut by 4 bases, the J end by 4 bases, with 15 bases between. A note on this clone: Its antigen is currently unknown.

This chain connects TRBV11-2 to TRBJ2-3; D ambiguous. The sequence derives from a woman aged 18-30 years with type 1 diabetes. The source material was stem cell memory CD4+ T cells from blood. Written as DNA, the CDR3 is TGTGCCAGCAGCTCGCAGACTCCCCTTGCAGATACGCAGTATTTT. It is translated as CASSSQTPLADTQYF.